One and the same sample provided the 5 T cell receptor beta chains below, sequenced in a study of radiotherapy plus CTLA-4 blockade in lung cancer. Sequencing was performed with immunoSEQ multiplex PCR; in TCRdb, only in-frame clones are kept and a portion is missing. The repertoire holds tens of thousands of clones, approximately 72% seen once, with 11% in the top ten. Sequencing was performed on peripheral blood, taken from a patient treated with radiotherapy plus ipilimumab. The source is a human donor with non-small cell lung cancer who had stable disease on radiotherapy plus ipilimumab.

The V and J genes are TRBV6-6 and TRBJ2-7; D is unresolved. Trimming took 2 bases from V and 3 from J, leaving 14 bases between them. Germline V gives CDR1 MNHNY, CDR2 SVGAGI (reference sequence). This CDR3 contains 15 residues. Here the CDR3 reads CASSYQVIYGYEQYF. The CDR3 DNA sequence: TGTGCCAGCAGTTACCAGGTCATTTATGGCTACGAGCAGTACTTC.

The chain has TRBV7-2 and TRBJ2-7, with D perhaps matching TRBD1 (6 bases). CDR3 length equals 14 residues. The germline CDR1 and CDR2 sequences are SGHTA and FQGNSA. Trimming stripped 3 bases from V and 3 bases from J, with 12 bases between. For the CDR3, the DNA is TGTGCCAGCAGCTTGCGCGGACAGTTCTACGAGCAGTACTTC. It yields the protein CASSLRGQFYEQYF.

The chain carries TRBV9 and TRBJ2-3; TRBD2 might be the D (6 bases). V dropped 3 bases and J dropped 6 bases, with 20 bases sitting between them. CDR1 is SGDLS, CDR2 YYNGEE, per germline. The CDR3 runs to 16 residues. This CDR3 reads CASSGGTLSGRDTQYF. CDR3 DNA: TGTGCCAGCAGCGGGGGGACTCTCAGCGGCCGCGATACGCAGTATTTT.

The V gene is TRBV2, the J gene TRBJ1-1, with D hard to call. V was clipped by 6 bases and J by 4 bases, with 12 bases between them. The CDR3 has 13 amino acids. Germline CDR1 SNHLY, CDR2 FYNNEI. CDR3 sequence reads: CASRTSSVTEAFF. CDR3 nucleotides: TGTGCCAGCAGGACATCTTCGGTCACTGAAGCTTTCTTT.

The rearrangement joins TRBV25-1 to TRBJ1-6, with 7 bases identical to TRBD1. CDR1 and CDR2 from the germline V gene are MGHDK and SYGVNS. Germline trimming cut 5 bases from V and 9 bases from J; bases unmatched to any gene: 10. The CDR3 extends over 15 amino acids. The CDR3 DNA reads as TGTGCCAGCAGTCGCACGACAGGGCTGGGTTCACCCCTCCACTTT. Protein sequence: CASSRTTGLGSPLHF.